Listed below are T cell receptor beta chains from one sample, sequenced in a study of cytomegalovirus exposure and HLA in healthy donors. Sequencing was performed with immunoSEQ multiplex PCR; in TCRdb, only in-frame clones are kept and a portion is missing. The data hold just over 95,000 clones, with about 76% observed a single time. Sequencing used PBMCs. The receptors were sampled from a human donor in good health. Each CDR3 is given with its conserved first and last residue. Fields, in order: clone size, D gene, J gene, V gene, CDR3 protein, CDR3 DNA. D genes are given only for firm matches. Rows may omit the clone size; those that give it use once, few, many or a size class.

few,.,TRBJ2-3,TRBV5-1,CASSSRPAGVTDTQYF,TGCGCCAGCAGCTCCCGTCCGGCAGGGGTCACAGATACGCAGTATTTT
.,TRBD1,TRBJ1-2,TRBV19,CASSTYLTLRDRAPGYTF,TGTGCCAGTAGTACATACCTTACACTCCGGGACAGGGCTCCCGGCTACACCTTC
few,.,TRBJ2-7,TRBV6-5,CASSYSIPRAAYEQYF,TGTGCCAGCAGTTACTCGATCCCCAGGGCAGCCTACGAGCAGTACTTC
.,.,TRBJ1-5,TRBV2,CASSARTGSNQPQHF,TGTGCCAGCAGTGCGAGGACTGGTAGCAATCAGCCCCAGCATTTT
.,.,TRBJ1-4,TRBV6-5,CASSKDRATNEKLFF,TGTGCCAGCAGTAAGGACAGAGCAACTAATGAAAAACTGTTTTTT
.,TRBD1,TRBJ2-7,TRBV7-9,CASSSGQASSYEQYF,TGTGCCAGCAGCTCGGGACAGGCCAGCTCCTACGAGCAGTACTTC
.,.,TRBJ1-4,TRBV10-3,CAISDGTGSNEKLFF,TGTGCCATCAGTGATGGAACAGGGTCTAATGAAAAACTGTTTTTT
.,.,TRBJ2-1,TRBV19,CASSFLGGRDEQFF,TGTGCCAGTAGTTTCCTGGGGGGACGGGATGAGCAGTTCTTC
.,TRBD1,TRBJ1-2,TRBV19,CASSTDRVYGYTF,TGTGCCAGTAGTACCGACAGGGTCTATGGCTACACCTTC
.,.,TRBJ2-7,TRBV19,CASSPQQVNPYEQYF,TGTGCCAGTAGTCCCCAACAGGTAAATCCCTACGAGCAGTACTTC
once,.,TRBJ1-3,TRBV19,CASSMPGSGNTIYF,TGTGCCAGTAGTATGCCGGGCTCTGGAAACACCATATATTTT
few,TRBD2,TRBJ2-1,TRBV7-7,CASSLGTSGGNEQFF,TGTGCCAGCAGCTTAGGGACTAGCGGGGGTAATGAGCAGTTCTTC
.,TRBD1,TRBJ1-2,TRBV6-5,CASRYTGGGFYGYTF,TGTGCCAGCAGGTACACAGGGGGGGGCTTCTATGGCTACACCTTC
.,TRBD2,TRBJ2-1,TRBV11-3,CASSLRGGDYNEQFF,TGTGCCAGCAGCTTACGGGGGGGGGACTACAATGAGCAGTTCTTC
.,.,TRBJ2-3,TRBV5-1,CASSLSSAYTDTQYF,TGCGCCAGCAGCTTATCTAGCGCGTACACAGATACGCAGTATTTT
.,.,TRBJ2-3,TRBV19,CASSIGSGGGRTDTQYF,TGTGCCAGTAGCATTGGGTCTGGGGGGGGCCGGACAGATACGCAGTATTTT
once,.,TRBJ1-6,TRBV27,CASSPQGYNSPLHF,TGTGCCAGCAGTCCACAGGGCTATAATTCACCCCTCCACTTT
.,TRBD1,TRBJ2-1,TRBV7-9,CASSLAGTAPYNEQFF,TGTGCCAGCAGCTTAGCGGGGACAGCCCCCTACAATGAGCAGTTCTTC
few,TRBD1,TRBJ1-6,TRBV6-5,CASRQSGGRNSPLHF,TGTGCCAGCAGGCAATCAGGGGGCCGGAATTCACCCCTCCACTTT
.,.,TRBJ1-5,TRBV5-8,CASSFVSGPQHF,TGTGCCAGCAGCTTCGTTTCAGGGCCCCAGCATTTT
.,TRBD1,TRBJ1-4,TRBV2,CASRVTGATNEKLFF,TGTGCCAGCAGGGTAACAGGGGCAACTAATGAAAAACTGTTTTTT
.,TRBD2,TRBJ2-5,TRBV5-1,CASGRRGGTETQYF,TGCGCCAGCGGGCGTCGGGGGGGTACGGAGACCCAGTACTTC
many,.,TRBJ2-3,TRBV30,CAWSGQGSLTNTDTQYF,TGTGCCTGGAGTGGCCAGGGATCCTTGACCAACACAGATACGCAGTATTTT
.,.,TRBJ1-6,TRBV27,CASSDRGYNSPLHF,TGTGCCAGCAGCGACCGGGGATATAATTCACCCCTCCACTTT
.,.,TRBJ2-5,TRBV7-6,CASSLGLEETQYF,TGTGCCAGCAGCTTAGGTTTAGAAGAGACCCAGTACTTC
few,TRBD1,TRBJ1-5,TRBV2,CASRGTGLWVQHF,TGTGCCAGCAGAGGGACAGGGCTCTGGGTCCAGCATTTT
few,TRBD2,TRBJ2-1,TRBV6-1,CASRERGGYNEQFF,TGTGCCAGCAGAGAGCGGGGGGGGTACAATGAGCAGTTCTTC
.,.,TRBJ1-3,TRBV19,CATRDILLRSGNTIYF,TGTGCCACCCGGGACATTCTCCTGCGCTCTGGAAACACCATATATTTT
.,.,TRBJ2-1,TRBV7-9,CASSGYGRDNEQFF,TGTGCCAGCAGCGGTTATGGGCGGGACAATGAGCAGTTCTTC
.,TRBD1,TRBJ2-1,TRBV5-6,CASSWDSLNEQFF,TGTGCCAGCAGCTGGGACAGTCTCAATGAGCAGTTCTTC
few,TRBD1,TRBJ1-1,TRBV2,CASSEALLRGDAFF,TGTGCCAGCAGTGAAGCGCTTCTCAGGGGGGACGCTTTCTTT
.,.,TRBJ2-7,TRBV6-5,CASSPSGTYEQYF,TGTGCCAGCTCACCCTCAGGGACCTACGAGCAGTACTTC
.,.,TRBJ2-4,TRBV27,CASSPSGVVKNIQYF,TGTGCCAGCAGTCCATCGGGGGTGGTCAAAAACATTCAGTACTTC
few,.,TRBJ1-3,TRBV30,CAWSVGGAFSGNTIYF,TGTGCCTGGAGTGTAGGGGGGGCCTTCTCTGGAAACACCATATATTTT
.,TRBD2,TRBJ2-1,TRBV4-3,CASSQMGLAGGEQFF,TGCGCCAGCAGCCAGATGGGTCTAGCGGGAGGTGAGCAGTTCTTC
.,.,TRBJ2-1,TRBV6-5,CASSYPNNEQFF,TGTGCCAGCAGTTATCCCAACAATGAGCAGTTCTTC